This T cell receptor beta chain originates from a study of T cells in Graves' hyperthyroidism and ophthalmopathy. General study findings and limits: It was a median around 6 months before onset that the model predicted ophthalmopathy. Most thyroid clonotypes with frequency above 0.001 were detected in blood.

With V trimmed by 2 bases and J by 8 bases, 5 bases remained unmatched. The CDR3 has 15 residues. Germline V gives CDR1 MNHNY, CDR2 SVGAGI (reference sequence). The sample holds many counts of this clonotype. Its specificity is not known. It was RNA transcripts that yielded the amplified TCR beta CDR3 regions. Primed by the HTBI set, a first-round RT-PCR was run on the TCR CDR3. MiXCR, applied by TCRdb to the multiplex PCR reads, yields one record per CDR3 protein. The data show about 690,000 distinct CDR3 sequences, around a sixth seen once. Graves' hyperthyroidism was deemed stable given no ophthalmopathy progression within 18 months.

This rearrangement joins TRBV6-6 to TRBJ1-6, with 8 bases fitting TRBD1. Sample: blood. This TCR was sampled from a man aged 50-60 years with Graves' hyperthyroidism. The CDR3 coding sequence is TGTGCCAGCAGTTACCTTACAGGGGGTTATTCACCCCTCCACTTT. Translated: CASSYLTGGYSPLHF.